This T cell receptor (beta chain) was sequenced in a study of glioma-infiltrating T cells after dendritic cell vaccination. Study details: Between the early 2000s and the early 2010s, patients got autologous tumor lysate-pulsed dendritic cell vaccines.

General observations from the study: Only a small number of patients had complete blood and tumor samples. TCR clonality showed no direct relationship with survival.

This clone was recorded a few times. Its antigen is still unknown. The primer mix had 60 V beta and 13 J beta primers. Generated by immunoSEQ multiplex PCR, the TCRdb table keeps only in-frame clones and is missing some. Among 80,000 to 100,000 clones listed, over 80% were seen once. The time point was: after dendritic cell vaccination, including at tumor progression/relapse. V lost 1 base and J lost 2; bases outside the gene matches: 5. The CDR3 extends over 15 amino acids. Germline CDR1 and CDR2: SNHLY and FYNNEI. The V call is TRBV2, the J call TRBJ2-7; TRBD1 agrees at 7 bases. The clonotype was recovered from a human donor with glioblastoma. The starting material was blood, obtained after dendritic cell vaccination. This CDR3 reads CASSEGLGGPYEQYF. In DNA form, the CDR3 reads TGTGCCAGCAGTGAAGGTCTAGGGGGCCCCTACGAGCAGTACTTC.